This entry concerns a single T cell receptor beta chain. CDR3 size: 13 residues. Per germline, CDR1 KGHSH and CDR2 LQKENI. The trim removed 7 bases at V and 5 bases at J, leaving 5 bases unmatched. This sample is drawn from a study of blood T cell repertoires in COVID-19. Study in general: Both acute and convalescent COVID-19 samples were obtained from the United States, Italy and Spain. T cells, B-cell-depleted T cells, or PBMCs supplied cDNA or gDNA.

Original processing notes: Reference gene primer amplification gave nucleated cell count estimates. Here immunoSEQ multiplex PCR was the method, and the copy in TCRdb shows in-frame clones only, minus some. Clone size and V and J calls were adopted from that table, with D and trimming inferred from the DNA. The sample lists over 100,000 clones, roughly 83% occurring once. V usage is TRBV18 and J usage is TRBJ2-3; 8 bases map to TRBD2. Sequencing was performed on peripheral blood. The receptor was derived from a woman aged 55-70 years with acute or convalescent COVID-19. This CDR3 reads CASFTGGGDTQYF. CDR3 nucleotides: TGTGCCAGCTTCACCGGGGGGGGAGATACGCAGTATTTT.